The clone carrying this T cell receptor (beta chain) was counted only a few times. This record comes from a study of identical twins. TCRdb fed the 5' RACE reads into MiXCR, producing one record per CDR3 protein. The sample lists some 1,600,000 distinct CDR3 sequences, about 32% occurring once. This clonotype was sampled from a newborn girl in good health. The sample was cord blood.

CDR3 bases: TGTGCCAGCCCAGCCCGACAGGGCAGGAATCAGCCCCAGCATTTT. Its protein is CASPARQGRNQPQHF. The chain couples TRBV6-5 to TRBJ1-5, with TRBD1 matching 7 bases. V shed 8 bases and J 4 bases; nucleotides not matched to a gene: 11. Germline CDR1 and CDR2: MNHEY and SVGAGI. The CDR3 is 15 amino acids.